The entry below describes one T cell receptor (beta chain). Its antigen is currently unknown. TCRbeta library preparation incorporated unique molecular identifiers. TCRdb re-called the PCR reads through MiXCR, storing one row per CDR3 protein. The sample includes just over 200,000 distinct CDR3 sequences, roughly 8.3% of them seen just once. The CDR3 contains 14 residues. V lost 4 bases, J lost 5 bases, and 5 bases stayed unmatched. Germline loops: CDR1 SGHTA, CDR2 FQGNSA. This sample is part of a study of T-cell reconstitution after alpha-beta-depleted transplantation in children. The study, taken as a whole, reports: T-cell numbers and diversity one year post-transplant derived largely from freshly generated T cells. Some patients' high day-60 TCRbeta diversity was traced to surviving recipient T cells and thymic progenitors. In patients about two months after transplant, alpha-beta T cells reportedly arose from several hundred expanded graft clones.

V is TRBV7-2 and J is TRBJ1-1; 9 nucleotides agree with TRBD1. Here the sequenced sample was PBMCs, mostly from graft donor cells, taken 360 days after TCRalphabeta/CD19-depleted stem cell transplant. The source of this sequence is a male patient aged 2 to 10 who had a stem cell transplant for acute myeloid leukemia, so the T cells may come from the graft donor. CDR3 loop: CASSSTGGWTEAFF. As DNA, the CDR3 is TGTGCCAGCAGCTCCACAGGGGGCTGGACTGAAGCTTTCTTT. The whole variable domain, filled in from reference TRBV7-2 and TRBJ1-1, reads GAGVSQSPSNKVTEKGKDVELRCDPISGHTALYWYRQSLGQGLEFLIYFQGNSAPDKSGLPSDRFSAERTGGSVSTLTIQRTQQEDSAVYLCASSSTGGWTEAFFGQGTRLTVV.